A selection of T cell receptor beta chains follows, all from one sample in a study of monozygotic twins with cystic fibrosis. Some clones are missing from TCRdb's copy, which holds only in-frame ones; the method was immunoSEQ multiplex PCR. The table lists about 23,000 clones, about 97% of them singletons. The sample comprised blood. Receptor source: a girl aged 5-17 years with cystic fibrosis. Both conserved end residues are part of each CDR3. A D gene is named only where the DNA matches it firmly. Some rows have no size entry. The others give once, few or many, or a class for an expanded clone.

d_call | clone_size | j_call | v_call | cdr3_length | cdr3_aa | cdr3_nt
- | - | TRBJ2-7 | TRBV4-2 | 16 | CASSQDNTRQPYEQYF | TGTGCCAGCAGCCAAGATAACACCAGGCAACCCTACGAGCAGTACTTC
TRBD2 | - | TRBJ2-2 | TRBV28 | 18 | CASSLRTSGSFGAGELFF | TGTGCCAGCAGTCTCAGGACTAGCGGGAGTTTTGGCGCCGGGGAGCTGTTTTTT
TRBD2 | - | TRBJ2-4 | TRBV4-3 | 17 | CASSQEWTGTRGNIQYF | TGCGCCAGCAGCCAAGAGTGGACCGGGACTAGGGGAAACATTCAGTACTTC
TRBD1 | once | TRBJ2-7 | TRBV2 | 14 | CASSARQGVYEQYF | TGTGCCAGCAGTGCTCGGCAGGGGGTCTACGAGCAGTACTTC
- | - | TRBJ2-5 | TRBV5-3 | 14 | CARKGVSIQETQYF | TGTGCCAGAAAAGGCGTATCTATCCAAGAGACCCAGTACTTC
- | - | TRBJ1-2 | TRBV14 | 15 | CASSPLERPLGGYTF | TGTGCCAGCAGCCCCCTGGAACGGCCCTTGGGAGGCTACACCTTC
- | - | TRBJ1-1 | TRBV2 | 13 | CASSEQGNTEAFF | TGTGCCAGCAGTGAACAGGGAAACACTGAAGCTTTCTTT
TRBD2 | - | TRBJ2-3 | TRBV10-3 | 15 | CAISGTSGSADTQYF | TGTGCCATCAGTGGGACTAGCGGGAGTGCAGATACGCAGTATTTT
- | - | TRBJ1-3 | TRBV19 | 14 | CASSSGQSGNTIYF | TGTGCCAGTAGCAGCGGACAATCTGGAAACACCATATATTTT
- | once | TRBJ1-2 | TRBV28 | 12 | CASSPPGGRYTF | TGTGCCAGCAGTCCCCCGGGGGGGAGATACACCTTC
TRBD1 | - | TRBJ1-1 | TRBV7-2 | 13 | CASSLRQGTEAFF | TGTGCCAGCAGCTTGAGACAGGGCACTGAAGCTTTCTTT
- | - | TRBJ2-3 | TRBV10-2 | 19 | CASSESRLKVQAGTDTQYF | TGCGCCAGCAGTGAGTCGAGACTGAAGGTACAGGCCGGCACAGATACGCAGTATTTT
TRBD2 | - | TRBJ2-4 | TRBV28 | 16 | CASSDRTSGRGDIQYF | TGTGCCAGCAGTGATCGGACTAGCGGGAGGGGGGACATTCAGTACTTC
TRBD2 | - | TRBJ2-3 | TRBV27 | 15 | CASSLLAGGADTQYF | TGTGCCAGCAGTTTATTAGCGGGAGGAGCAGATACGCAGTATTTT
- | - | TRBJ1-4 | TRBV6-1 | 16 | CASSESRWGVGEKLFF | TGTGCCAGCAGTGAAAGTCGTTGGGGGGTTGGTGAAAAACTGTTTTTT
- | - | TRBJ2-5 | TRBV5-6 | 15 | CASSQGWRETETQYF | TGTGCCAGCAGCCAGGGGTGGCGGGAGACAGAGACCCAGTACTTC
TRBD2 | once | TRBJ2-7 | TRBV27 | 13 | CASRRGGAYEQYF | TGTGCCAGCAGACGGGGGGGGGCCTACGAGCAGTACTTC
- | - | TRBJ1-5 | TRBV19 | 14 | CASSMVQSNQPQHF | TGTGCCAGTAGTATGGTGCAGTCTAATCAGCCCCAGCATTTT
- | once | TRBJ2-1 | TRBV2 | 13 | CASRRGAYNEQFF | TGTGCCAGCAGGAGGGGGGCCTACAATGAGCAGTTCTTC
- | - | TRBJ1-1 | TRBV28 | 12 | CASSLRLTEAFF | TGTGCCAGCAGTTTAAGGCTCACTGAAGCTTTCTTT
TRBD1 | - | TRBJ2-7 | TRBV5-1 | 13 | CASSLDRGDEQYF | TGCGCCAGCAGCTTGGACAGGGGCGACGAGCAGTACTTC
- | once | TRBJ2-7 | TRBV6-1 | 14 | CASSKINGPYEQYF | TGTGCCAGCAGTAAGATTAACGGGCCCTACGAGCAGTACTTC
- | once | TRBJ1-2 | TRBV30 | 12 | CAWSWRTRGYTF | TGTGCCTGGAGTTGGCGGACGAGAGGCTACACCTTC
- | - | TRBJ1-3 | TRBV2 | 15 | CASNAGGNSGNTIYF | TGTGCCAGCAACGCGGGGGGGAACTCTGGAAACACCATATATTTT
TRBD2 | - | TRBJ2-1 | TRBV25-1 | 16 | CASSGLAGDWDNEQFF | TGTGCCAGCAGCGGACTAGCGGGAGATTGGGACAATGAGCAGTTCTTC
- | once | TRBJ1-4 | TRBV14 | 15 | CASSRGAGFSEKLFF | TGTGCCAGCAGCCGAGGGGCAGGGTTTTCTGAAAAACTGTTTTTT
- | few | TRBJ1-1 | TRBV4-3 | 13 | CASSQDRGLEAFF | TGCGCCAGCAGCCAAGACCGGGGCCTTGAAGCTTTCTTT
- | - | TRBJ2-2 | TRBV9 | 14 | CASSGRLNTGELFF | TGTGCCAGCAGCGGGCGGTTGAACACCGGGGAGCTGTTTTTT
- | - | TRBJ1-3 | TRBV2 | 14 | CASSGESSGNTIYF | TGTGCCAGCAGTGGGGAGAGCTCTGGAAACACCATATATTTT
- | - | TRBJ2-7 | TRBV5-1 | 14 | CASSLWGSSYEQYF | TGCGCCAGCAGCTTATGGGGTAGCTCCTACGAGCAGTACTTC
- | - | TRBJ1-2 | TRBV5-1 | 13 | CASRMTGEYGYTF | TGCGCCAGCAGGATGACGGGGGAGTATGGCTACACCTTC
TRBD2 | - | TRBJ2-7 | TRBV28 | 14 | CATIPSGALYEQYF | TGTGCCACCATCCCTAGCGGCGCACTCTACGAGCAGTACTTC
TRBD1 | - | TRBJ1-5 | TRBV9 | 15 | CASSETGQGNQPQHF | TGTGCCAGCAGCGAGACGGGACAGGGGAACCAGCCCCAGCATTTT
TRBD2 | - | TRBJ2-2 | TRBV5-4 | 17 | CASSSGLAGGKAGELFF | TGTGCCAGCAGCTCGGGACTAGCGGGAGGAAAGGCCGGGGAGCTGTTTTTT
- | - | TRBJ1-5 | TRBV6-5 | 13 | CASRRQLNQPQHF | TGTGCCAGCAGGAGACAGTTAAATCAGCCCCAGCATTTT
- | - | TRBJ1-5 | TRBV9 | 12 | CASGPSYQPQHF | TGTGCCAGCGGCCCAAGCTATCAGCCCCAGCATTTT
- | - | TRBJ1-1 | TRBV6-6 | 15 | CASSYGGGMNTEAFF | TGTGCCAGCAGTTACGGGGGGGGCATGAACACTGAAGCTTTCTTT
- | - | TRBJ1-5 | TRBV6-4 | 15 | CASRYQQGYNQPQHF | TGTGCCAGCAGATACCAACAGGGTTACAATCAGCCCCAGCATTTT
TRBD1 | - | TRBJ1-1 | TRBV6-6 | 15 | CASSTYRGQNTEAFF | TGTGCCAGCAGCACATACAGGGGACAGAACACTGAAGCTTTCTTT
- | once | TRBJ1-5 | TRBV27 | 11 | CASRRFQPQHF | TGTGCCAGCAGGCGGTTCCAGCCCCAGCATTTT
- | - | TRBJ2-1 | TRBV2 | 12 | CASSEVGNEQFF | TGTGCCAGCAGTGAAGTAGGCAATGAGCAGTTCTTC
- | - | TRBJ1-1 | TRBV5-6 | 11 | CASSLQAEAFF | TGTGCCAGCAGCTTGCAGGCTGAAGCTTTCTTT
- | - | TRBJ2-7 | TRBV29-1 | 13 | CSVVLRGPYEQYF | TGCAGCGTTGTACTCAGGGGCCCCTACGAGCAGTACTTC
- | - | TRBJ1-1 | TRBV5-1 | 15 | CASSNGGAGSTEAFF | TGCGCCAGCAGCAACGGCGGGGCCGGGAGCACTGAAGCTTTCTTT
- | - | TRBJ1-2 | TRBV4-1 | 12 | CASSREGYGYTF | TGCGCCAGCAGCCGGGAGGGTTATGGCTACACCTTC
TRBD1 | - | TRBJ1-1 | TRBV14 | 16 | CASSPRTGGWRTEAFF | TGTGCCAGCAGCCCCAGGACAGGGGGTTGGAGGACTGAAGCTTTCTTT